The TCR beta chain under discussion was sequenced for a study of blood T cell repertoires in COVID-19 (dated by TCRdb to about 2020). As for the study more broadly: Samples from collaborators originated in the United States, Italy and Spain and spanned both the acute and convalescent phases of COVID-19. The material from the prospective study consisted of cDNA or gDNA derived from T cells, B-cell-depleted T cells, or PBMCs. The sample metadata nearly always contained a de-identified subject ID, COVID-19 status, age in years and sex. Where available, HLA class I and class II types were taken from metadata supplied by the sample provider and were not determined by assay-based typing. The repertoires were released in a freely available public database meant as a resource for research on the immune response to SARS-CoV-2. Deeply sampled blood TCRbeta repertoires from subjects exposed to, actively infected with, or recovered from COVID-19 were included in the dataset. Samples came from the ongoing ImmuneRACE study (first 160 participants) plus 1,254 subjects from 6 global collaborators. The full study reports these points: The amount of clinical and demographic metadata varied by source and participant and was provided uncurated.

Enrolling through a virtual design, the prospective study's participants ranged in age from roughly 18 to 89 years and lived across about two dozen United States geographic areas. In the prospective study, participants were assigned to cohorts based on the clinical history participants reported in a screening survey and a study questionnaire. For ImmuneRACE Cohort 3, a participant was defined as recovered based on two consecutive negative NP/OP PCR tests, clearance by a healthcare professional, or resolution of symptoms. Each participant in the prospective study had whole blood, serum and a nasopharyngeal or oropharyngeal swab collected by mobile phlebotomists. Additional blood draws and questionnaires over an approximately two-month period could optionally be provided by prospective study participants. Blood samples from the prospective study were shipped frozen or at room temperature prior to DNA extraction.

The table lists this clone with a few counts. This receptor's antigen is unknown. One base away there is no much larger clone; base qualities are not given. TCRbeta CDR3 regions were amplified from genomic DNA using the immunoSEQ Assay, a bias-controlled multiplex PCR. The authors' analysis ran thus. The number of nucleated cells in each sample was estimated by amplification of reference gene primers within the assay. Sequence reads were collapsed and filtered to measure the absolute abundance of every unique TCRbeta CDR3 rearrangement. Productive Simpson clonality was computed per sample as the square root of Simpson's diversity index over productive rearrangements. Not all clones reach the TCRdb copy of this immuneACCESS table, which keeps in-frame sequences only. Checked studies attribute under half of the gap to unresolved V genes and leave the rest unexplained. V and J calls and clone size are those listed in that table; D and trimming were worked out from the DNA. The table for this sample lists roughly 180,000 clones; less than 85% of them were counted only once. The biggest ten clones account for roughly 20% of the sample.

The CDR3 contains 16 residues, cysteine and phenylalanine counted. CDR3 DNA is the only sequence kept; it has 48 bases, read in frame from the first base. V is pruned by 3 bases and J by 4 bases, leaving 10 bases of the junction without a gene match. Taken from the germline V gene, the CDR1 and CDR2 loops are SGDLS and YYNGEE. This TCR was recovered from a man in his 60s who had recovered from COVID-19. Sequencing was carried out using PBMCs or T cells enriched from blood (not recorded which). The sequence links TRBV9 to TRBJ2-1; the junction holds 7 bases that match TRBD1. CDR3 loop: CASSEGADRRYNEQFF. The DNA is as follows: TGTGCCAGCAGCGAGGGGGCGGACAGGCGGTACAATGAGCAGTTCTTC.